The 14 T cell receptor beta chains reported below all come from one sample, sequenced in a study of blood T cells in healthy people across ages. A J-beta primer mix and a sample-barcoded 5' primer were used in a second PCR of about 7 to 12 cycles. TCRdb reanalysed the 5' RACE reads using MiXCR and keeps one entry per CDR3 protein. The sample lists about 930,000 distinct CDR3 sequences; around 29% were seen once. The sample was also linked to a second study, of T cells of mothers and their children.

Specimen: blood. The receptor set was obtained from a woman in her thirties or forties in good health.

This clonotype was counted between two and nine times. The rearrangement uses TRBV4-2 and TRBJ2-6; TRBD2 agrees at 10 bases. This CDR3 has 18 residues. The germline gives CDR1 LGHNA, CDR2 YNFKEQ. With 5 bases clipped from V and 0 bases from J, the junction kept 7 bases outside the gene matches. The CDR3 DNA is TGTGCCAGCAGCACCAGCGGGGGGGCTGGCTCTGGGGCCAACGTCCTGACTTTC. Translation gives CASSTSGGAGSGANVLTF.

About this clonotype: Since the CDR3 does not end with the conserved phenylalanine or tryptophan, this likely comes from a read error. This sequence joins TRBV7-2 and TRBJ2-3; D gene unclear. Trimming removed 3 bases from V and 5 bases from J, with 3 bases in between. The germline CDR1 and CDR2 sequences are SGHTA and FQGNSA. This CDR3 spans 11 amino acids. This CDR3 reads CASSFRDTQYS. CDR3 in DNA: TGTGCCAGCAGCTTTAGAGATACGCAGTATTCT.

This clonotype was observed many times. The V gene is TRBV7-2, the J gene TRBJ2-7; unclear D gene. There are 16 residues in the CDR3. Germline loops: CDR1 SGHTA, CDR2 FQGNSA. V lost 5 bases and J lost 7, with 24 bases in between. CDR3 in DNA: TGTGCCAGCAGCCCTGGACCAAACCCCGGGTATTGGGAGCAGTACTTC. Its protein is CASSPGPNPGYWEQYF. The whole variable domain, remainder taken from reference TRBV7-2 and TRBJ2-7, is GAGVSQSPSNKVTEKGKDVELRCDPISGHTALYWYRQSLGQGLEFLIYFQGNSAPDKSGLPSDRFSAERTGGSVSTLTIQRTQQEDSAVYLCASSPGPNPGYWEQYFGPGTRLTVT.

In its sample, this clonotype was seen a few times. This chain connects TRBV5-4 to TRBJ1-6; D is undetermined. V was trimmed by 3 bases and J by 2 bases, leaving 6 bases between them. The CDR3 is 14 amino acids. Germline assignment: CDR1 SGHNT and CDR2 YYREEE (reference sequence). The CDR3 loop reads CASSWIPYNSPLHF. CDR3 DNA: TGTGCCAGCAGCTGGATACCCTATAATTCACCCCTCCACTTT.

This clonotype showed up many times. The J gene is TRBJ2-3, the V gene TRBV29-1, with 8 bases identical to TRBD1. V was clipped by 3 bases and J by 5 bases; unmatched bases: 7. CDR1 is SQVTM, CDR2 ANQGSEA, per germline. The CDR3 loop spans 14 amino acids. The CDR3: CSVEPRTGRDTQYF. The CDR3 DNA sequence: TGCAGCGTTGAGCCCCGGACAGGGAGAGATACGCAGTATTTT.

The table lists this clonotype with a few counts. This chain connects TRBV14 to TRBJ2-1; tentatively, D is TRBD1 (6 bases). The CDR3 runs 14 residues. V lost 5 bases and J 6 bases, leaving 14 bases between the germline ends. Germline values: CDR1 SGHDN, CDR2 FVKESK. For the CDR3, the DNA is TGTGCCAGCAGCTCCGACAGGTCAGGCAATGAGCAGTTCTTC. Its protein is CASSSDRSGNEQFF.

This clonotype was seen many times. The chain links TRBV29-1 to TRBJ2-1; 9 bases match TRBD1. CDR1 is SQVTM, CDR2 ANQGSEA, per germline. The CDR3 totals 14 residues. Unmatched junction bases numbered 4, after V lost 4 bases and J lost 3 bases. CDR3 sequence: CSVATGGNYNEQFF. The DNA for the CDR3 is TGCAGCGTTGCCACAGGGGGCAACTACAATGAGCAGTTCTTC.

This clonotype was seen more than once but under ten times. J is TRBJ2-7 and V is TRBV20-1, with no clear D. The CDR3 is 14 residues long. Trimming took off 0 bases at V and 2 bases at J, with 11 bases between the two ends. CDR1 DFQATT and CDR2 SNEGSKA come from the germline V gene (reference sequence). CDR3 coding DNA: TGCAGTGCTAGAGATACAGCGTCGGCCTACGAGCAGTACTTC. Residues: CSARDTASAYEQYF.

The chain recombines TRBV29-1 with TRBJ2-3; D unclear. Germline lookup yields CDR1 SQVTM and CDR2 ANQGSEA. The CDR3 runs 12 residues. V shed 3 bases and J shed 0 bases, with 4 bases lying between them. DNA of the CDR3: TGCAGCGTTGAGGGTAGCACAGATACGCAGTATTTT. Translated, it gives CSVEGSTDTQYF.

Comments on this clonotype: A clone one base away is much larger, so this may be a read error. J is TRBJ2-5 and V is TRBV9, with TRBD2 matching 7 bases. The CDR3 runs 13 residues. J lost 11 bases, V lost 3 bases, and 10 bases had no gene match. Germline values: CDR1 SGDLS, CDR2 YYNGEE. The CDR3 is CASSDGGYDEQYF. CDR3 DNA sequence: TGTGCCAGCAGCGACGGGGGGTACGATGAGCAGTACTTC.

The rearrangement links TRBV18 to TRBJ2-1; 9 nucleotides agree with TRBD1. With 2 bases clipped from V and 6 bases from J, the junction kept 8 bases outside the gene matches. CDR1 is KGHSH and CDR2 is LQKENI in the germline V gene. The CDR3 loop spans 16 amino acids. Here the CDR3 reads CASSPSGVTGGNEQFF. In DNA, the CDR3 is TGTGCCAGCTCACCATCAGGGGTGACAGGGGGCAATGAGCAGTTCTTC.

The table lists this clonotype with many counts. This chain joins TRBV27 and TRBJ2-7, with 7 bases fitting TRBD1. Germline values: CDR1 MNHEY, CDR2 SMNVEV (reference sequence). J was trimmed by 5 bases and V by 6 bases; bases with no gene match: 7. This CDR3 has 13 residues. CDR3: CASSLTGIHEQYF. The CDR3 region has the DNA TGTGCCAGCAGCCTGACAGGGATCCACGAGCAGTACTTC.

The genes are TRBV28 and TRBJ1-2; D gene uncertain. Germline V gene data show CDR1 as MDHEN and CDR2 as SYDVKM. The CDR3 has 14 amino acids. Between the trimmed V and J ends, which lost 5 bases and 4 bases, there was a span of 14 bases. This CDR3 is CASSQTLGSYGYTF. The CDR3 bases are TGTGCCAGCAGTCAGACCCTGGGCAGCTATGGCTACACCTTC.

CDR3 residues: CSASAALQAEAFF. The CDR3 DNA reads as TGCAGTGCTAGTGCGGCACTACAGGCCGAAGCTTTCTTT. This chain joins TRBV20-1 and TRBJ1-1; the D gene is possibly TRBD1 (5 bases). The CDR3 runs 13 residues. The germline V gene encodes CDR1 DFQATT and CDR2 SNEGSKA (reference sequence). Deletions cut 3 bases from V and 8 bases from J, with 16 bases between.